Sequencing of this TCR beta chain was carried out in a study of T cell responses to AZD1222 COVID-19 vaccine. Study-level results: It should be noted that donors were predominantly white British and more often female, and clonal diversity was possibly underestimated.

Regarding this clone: Its target is not known.

TCRdb's table, derived via immunoSEQ multiplex PCR, lists solely in-frame clones and lacks some. The sample consists of 78,000 or so clones, roughly 88% of them appearing once. Per the germline V gene, CDR1 is SGHDT and CDR2 is YYEEEE. V was trimmed by 4 bases and J by 4 bases, leaving 9 bases between them. CDR3 length equals 13 residues. This clonotype was sampled from an adult in good health. The chain recombines TRBV5-6 with TRBJ2-1, with D uncertain. The input for sequencing was peripheral blood, taken on day 0 of AZD1222 vaccination. The CDR3 region has the DNA TGTGCCAGCAGCCTGGGCGGATACAATGAGCAGTTCTTC. Its translation is CASSLGGYNEQFF.